The present T cell receptor beta chain was sequenced within a study of PD-1 blockade in mismatch repair-deficient tumors. Trimming removed 5 bases from V and 3 bases from J; junction bases left unmatched: 5. Germline V gives CDR1 SEHNR, CDR2 FQNEAQ (reference sequence). The CDR3 has 15 residues. The table came from immunoSEQ multiplex PCR; TCRdb's copy has only in-frame clones and leaves some out. The data hold about 25,000 clones, with roughly 83% observed a single time. The chain combines TRBV7-9 with TRBJ2-3; 10 positions match TRBD1. Specimen: PBMCs, collected before pembrolizumab treatment. The sequence derives from an adult with mismatch repair-deficient cancer. CDR3 sequence reads: CASSPGTGDTDTQYF. The CDR3, as DNA: TGTGCCAGCAGCCCTGGGACAGGGGATACAGATACGCAGTATTTT.